The present T cell receptor beta chain was sequenced within a study of beta chain features in type 1 diabetes. Study as a whole: Patients did not differ from healthy donors in age, gender or cell yield.

Expressed TCRB transcripts were sequenced, since all the RNA that had been isolated was reverse transcribed. Clones were read by immunoSEQ multiplex PCR, and TCRdb kept only the in-frame ones, dropping some. The sample yields about 53,000 clones, about three fifths seen once. Purities over 98% were achieved in all sorted populations. Study-wide results and limits: Moderately but significantly shorter TCRB CDR3s were found in Type 1 diabetes patients in all four CD4+ subsets.

To note about this clone: Its antigen is currently unknown.

The V end was cut by 3 bases, the J end by 2 bases, with 14 bases between. The CDR3 is 15 residues long. Germline CDR1 is SGHTA and CDR2 is FQGNSA. This TCR came from a woman in her 30s with type 1 diabetes. J is TRBJ2-7 and V is TRBV7-2; unclear D gene. The specimen was stem cell memory CD4+ T cells from blood. The CDR3 bases are TGTGCCAGCAGCTTGGCCGGCGGCTACACCTACGAGCAGTACTTC. Protein: CASSLAGGYTYEQYF.